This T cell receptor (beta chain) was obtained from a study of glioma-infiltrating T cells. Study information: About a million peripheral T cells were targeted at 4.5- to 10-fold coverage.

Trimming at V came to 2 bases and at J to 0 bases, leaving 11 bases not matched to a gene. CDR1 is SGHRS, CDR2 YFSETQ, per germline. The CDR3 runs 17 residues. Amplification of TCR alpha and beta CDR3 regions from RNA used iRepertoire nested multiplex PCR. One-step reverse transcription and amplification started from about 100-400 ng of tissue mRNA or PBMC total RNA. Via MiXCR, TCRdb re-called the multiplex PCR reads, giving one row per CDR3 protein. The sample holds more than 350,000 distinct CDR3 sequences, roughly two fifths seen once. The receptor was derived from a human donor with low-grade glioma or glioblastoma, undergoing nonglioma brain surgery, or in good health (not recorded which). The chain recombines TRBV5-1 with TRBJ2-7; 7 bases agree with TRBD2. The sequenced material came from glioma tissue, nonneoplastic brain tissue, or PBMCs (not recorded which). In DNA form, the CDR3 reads TGCGCCAGCAGCTTTAGCGGTGCCGGGGGGAGCTCCTACGAGCAGTACTTC. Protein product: CASSFSGAGGSSYEQYF. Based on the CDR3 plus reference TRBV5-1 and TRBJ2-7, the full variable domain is KAGVTQTPRYLIKTRGQQVTLSCSPISGHRSVSWYQQTPGQGLQFLFEYFSETQRNKGNFPGRFSGRQFSNSRSEMNVSTLELGDSALYLCASSFSGAGGSSYEQYFGPGTRLTVT.